This record covers a single T cell receptor beta chain. The target antigen is unknown. An equimolar mix of two oligonucleotides served as the beta constant-region primer for TRBC1 and TRBC2. Ligated cDNA was amplified by four rounds of PCR with nested alpha and beta constant-region primers and SP2. TCRdb re-called the UMI-ligation and nested PCR reads through MiXCR, storing one row per CDR3 protein. This table has tens of thousands of distinct CDR3 sequences, around 10% appearing once. CD4+ T cell IFNgamma after overnight CMV lysate exposure gave donor CMV status. Cells stained for CD3, CD4, CD8, CD45RA and CD27 were sorted into four subsets. This specimen belongs to a study of naive and memory T cell subsets. Study-level results: Diversity fell and Gini index rose from naive through CM, EM, EMRA. In naive cells, over 85% of TCR sequences were seen only once.

V was trimmed by 0 bases and J by 8 bases, leaving 19 bases between them. The CDR3 loop spans 16 amino acids. CDR1 and CDR2 (germline): KGHSH, LQKENI. This chain links TRBV18 with TRBJ1-2, with D unclear. The clonotype comes from a human donor in good health. The sample comprised central memory CD8+ T cells from blood. Here the CDR3 reads CASSPPYRVWLDGYTF. The CDR3 DNA is TGTGCCAGCTCACCACCTTATAGAGTGTGGCTCGACGGCTACACCTTC.